The rows below give T cell receptor beta chains drawn from one sample of a study of beta chain features in type 1 diabetes. Generated by immunoSEQ multiplex PCR, the TCRdb table keeps only in-frame clones and is missing some. The sample lists roughly 150,000 clones, around 8.5% occurring once. The material sequenced was central memory CD4+ T cells from blood. These receptors were obtained from a man aged 18 to 35 in good health. Both conserved end residues are part of each CDR3.

J,V,CDR3
TRBJ1-6,TRBV30,CAWDRDRVTSPLHF
TRBJ2-5,TRBV7-9,CASSSHRTGGWETQYF
TRBJ1-1,TRBV10-3,CAISGGTFLEAFF
TRBJ2-7,TRBV5-6,CASSFNRIYEQYF
TRBJ1-1,TRBV7-9,CASSLTGNTEAFF
TRBJ1-2,TRBV6-1,CASRKDSASRYGYTF
TRBJ2-1,TRBV27,CASTEDWIRGNEQFF
TRBJ2-7,TRBV5-4,CASSLTGGRADEQYF
TRBJ2-7,TRBV7-9,CASSSRTGHEQYF
TRBJ2-7,TRBV10-3,CATKNPGLASYEQYF
TRBJ2-1,TRBV30,CAGNGRAIPEQFF
TRBJ2-1,TRBV6-1,CASIRSAYNEQFF
TRBJ1-5,TRBV28,CASRMWGQGSVIGQPQHF
TRBJ1-1,TRBV6-5,CASSYTPLSGAGKAFF
TRBJ2-2,TRBV30,CAWREPVPATGELFF
TRBJ2-5,TRBV18,CASSPRVSEETQYF
TRBJ2-7,TRBV7-2,CASSLIGRGYEQYF
TRBJ2-4,TRBV11-1,CASSPKGGGARNIQYF
TRBJ1-5,TRBV4-2,CASSQEGRADQPQHF
TRBJ1-2,TRBV6-1,CASSERGQSYGYTF
TRBJ2-2,TRBV5-1,CASSFGGQWNTGELFF
TRBJ1-1,TRBV19,CASSIKKGLTEAFF
TRBJ1-5,TRBV6-1,CASSVMTVSNQPQHF
TRBJ2-6,TRBV4-2,CASSPGGGGGANVLTF
TRBJ2-1,TRBV12-5,CASGLDGQGPGQFF
TRBJ1-5,TRBV28,CASSGSRDSRALNQPQHF
TRBJ1-1,TRBV20-1,CSAGDRVAFF
TRBJ2-7,TRBV5-4,CASSLGGSLYEQYF
TRBJ2-3,TRBV7-2,CASSFAHLTDTQYF
TRBJ1-1,TRBV29-1,CSAASRGQAFF
TRBJ2-3,TRBV4-3,CASSQDFSSADTQYF
TRBJ2-5,TRBV11-2,CASSLERGDLRTQYF
TRBJ2-3,TRBV7-9,CASSLQDTDTQYF
TRBJ1-4,TRBV28,CASRTPRDRETTNEKLFF
TRBJ2-5,TRBV25-1,CASSDLAGGTGETQYF